This T cell receptor beta chain was recovered during a study of blood T cells in healthy people across ages. Alongside a J-beta primer mix, a sample-barcoded 5' primer served in a second PCR lasting roughly 7 to 12 cycles. TCRdb re-analysed the 5' RACE reads in MiXCR, keeping a single row per CDR3 protein. Among just under 750,000 distinct CDR3 sequences listed, over 20% were seen once. Note on this clonotype: Its antigen is as yet unknown.

Study results and caveats: Getting older went along with TCR beta diversity per million T cells dropping roughly linearly. Diversity estimates drawn from one million T cells were deemed underestimates.

Each sample used at least 6 million PBMCs. Samples each had at least 6 micrograms of total RNA extracted. Sequences were obtained from blood. This TCR was recovered from a man aged 65-85 years in good health.

For the CDR3, the DNA is TGTGCCAGCAGCTTAGGCCGGGACTCCGACCCTAACTATGGCTACACCTTC. It encodes CASSLGRDSDPNYGYTF. The chain recombines TRBV13 with TRBJ1-2; weak D call: TRBD1 (5 bases). This CDR3 comprises 17 residues. CDR1 and CDR2 (germline): PRHDT, FYEKMQ (reference sequence). V lost 0 bases, J lost 0 bases, and 14 bases lay in between.